The clone carrying this T cell receptor beta chain appeared a few times. The antigen is not known. The entry originates in a study of T cells in Graves' hyperthyroidism and ophthalmopathy. Study-level points and caveats: Before onset, by a median of about seven months, the model predicted ophthalmopathy.

Amplification targeted TCR beta CDR3 regions from RNA transcripts. HTBI primers were the set used in a first-round RT-PCR of the TCR CDR3. Via MiXCR, TCRdb re-called the multiplex PCR reads, giving one row per CDR3 protein. The sample carries about 640,000 distinct CDR3 sequences, roughly 15% recorded once. The sequence was collected from a woman aged 45-65 years with Graves' ophthalmopathy. Sample: blood.

The CDR3: CASSQSSSGSRYEQYF. The CDR3 DNA reads TGCGCCAGCAGCCAATCCTCCAGCGGGAGCCGCTACGAGCAGTACTTC. V is TRBV4-1 and J is TRBJ2-7; 8 nucleotides match TRBD2. Losses at the gene ends were 2 bases for V and 3 bases for J; bases not matched to a gene: 9. The CDR3 covers 16 residues. Germline CDR1 is MGHRA and CDR2 is YSYEKL.